These T cell receptor beta chains were read from a single sample in a study of spatial heterogeneity in lung cancer. TCRdb redid the calling of the 5' RACE reads with MiXCR, one entry per CDR3 protein. This table holds over 800 distinct CDR3 sequences, about a third found once. The input for sequencing was normal lung tissue next to the tumor, taken at surgery. These TCRs come from a male donor with early-stage non-small cell lung cancer. Both conserved end residues are part of each CDR3. Each record gives: D gene, J gene, clone size, V gene, CDR3 DNA, CDR3 protein. A D gene is named only where the DNA matches it firmly. The listing skips clone size in some rows; elsewhere it reads once, few, many or a size class.

- | TRBJ2-1 | few | TRBV11-2 | TGTGCCAGCAGCTTAGCTATGGCCTACAATGAGCAGTTCTTC | CASSLAMAYNEQFF
TRBD2 | TRBJ2-5 | large | TRBV10-3 | TGTGCCATCAGTGTAGCGGGGCAGGAGACCCAGTACTTC | CAISVAGQETQYF
- | TRBJ2-7 | - | TRBV7-9 | TGTGCCAGCAGCCGTTTGGGGCAGCTAGACGAGCAGTACTTC | CASSRLGQLDEQYF
- | TRBJ1-1 | few | TRBV13 | TGTGCCAGCAGCCCGGGGCGGTTTGAAGCTTTCTTT | CASSPGRFEAFF
TRBD2 | TRBJ2-1 | large | TRBV27 | TGTGCCAGCAGTCCTCGGACTAGCGGGAAGGTTTACAATGAGCAGTTCTTC | CASSPRTSGKVYNEQFF
- | TRBJ1-4 | - | TRBV20-1 | TGCAGTGCTAAGGAACTTAATGAAAAACTGTTTTTT | CSAKELNEKLFF